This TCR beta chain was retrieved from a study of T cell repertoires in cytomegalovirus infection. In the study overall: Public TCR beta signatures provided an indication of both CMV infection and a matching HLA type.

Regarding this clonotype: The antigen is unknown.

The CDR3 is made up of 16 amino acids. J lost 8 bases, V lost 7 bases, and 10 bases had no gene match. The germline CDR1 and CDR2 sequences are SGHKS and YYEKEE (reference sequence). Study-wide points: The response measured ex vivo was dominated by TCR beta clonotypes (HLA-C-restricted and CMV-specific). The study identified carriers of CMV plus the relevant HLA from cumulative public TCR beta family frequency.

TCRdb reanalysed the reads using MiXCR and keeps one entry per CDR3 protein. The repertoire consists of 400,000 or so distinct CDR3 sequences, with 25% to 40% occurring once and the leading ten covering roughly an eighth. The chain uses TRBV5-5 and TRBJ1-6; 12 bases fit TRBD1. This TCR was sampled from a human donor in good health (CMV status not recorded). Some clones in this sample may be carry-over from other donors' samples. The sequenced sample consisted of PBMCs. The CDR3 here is CASVPSGTGGYSPLHF. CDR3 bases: TGTGCCAGCGTGCCTTCCGGGACAGGGGGCTATTCACCCCTCCACTTT.